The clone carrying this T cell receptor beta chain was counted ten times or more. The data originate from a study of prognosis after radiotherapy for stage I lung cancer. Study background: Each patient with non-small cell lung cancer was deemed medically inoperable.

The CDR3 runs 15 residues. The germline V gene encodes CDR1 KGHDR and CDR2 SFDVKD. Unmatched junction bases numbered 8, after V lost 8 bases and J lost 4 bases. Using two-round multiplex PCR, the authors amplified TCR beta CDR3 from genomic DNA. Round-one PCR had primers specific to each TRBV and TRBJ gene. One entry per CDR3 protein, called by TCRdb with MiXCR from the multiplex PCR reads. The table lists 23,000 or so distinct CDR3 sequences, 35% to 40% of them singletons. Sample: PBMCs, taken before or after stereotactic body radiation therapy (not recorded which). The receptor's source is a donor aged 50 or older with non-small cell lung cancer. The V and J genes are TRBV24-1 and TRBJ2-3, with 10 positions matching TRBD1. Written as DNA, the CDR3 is TGTGCCACCACCCCCGGGACAGGGGAGTCAGATACGCAGTATTTT. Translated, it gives CATTPGTGESDTQYF.